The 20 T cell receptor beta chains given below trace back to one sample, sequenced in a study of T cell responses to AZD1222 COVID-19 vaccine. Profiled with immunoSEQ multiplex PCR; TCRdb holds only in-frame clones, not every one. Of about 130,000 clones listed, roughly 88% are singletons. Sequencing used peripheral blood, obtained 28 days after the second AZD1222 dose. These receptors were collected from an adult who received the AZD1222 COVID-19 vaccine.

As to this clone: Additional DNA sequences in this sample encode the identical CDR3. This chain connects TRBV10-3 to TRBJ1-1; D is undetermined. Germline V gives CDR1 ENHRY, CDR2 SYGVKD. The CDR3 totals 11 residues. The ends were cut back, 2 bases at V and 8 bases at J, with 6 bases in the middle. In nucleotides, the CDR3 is TGTGCCATCAGTGAGGTTGGGGAAGCTTTCTTT. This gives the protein CAISEVGEAFF.

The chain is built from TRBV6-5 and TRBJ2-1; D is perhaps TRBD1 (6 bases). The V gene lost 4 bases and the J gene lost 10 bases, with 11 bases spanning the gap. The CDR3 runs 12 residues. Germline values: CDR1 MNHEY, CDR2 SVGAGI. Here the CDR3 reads CASSFRGLEQFF. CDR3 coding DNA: TGTGCCAGCAGTTTCAGGGGTTTAGAGCAGTTCTTC.

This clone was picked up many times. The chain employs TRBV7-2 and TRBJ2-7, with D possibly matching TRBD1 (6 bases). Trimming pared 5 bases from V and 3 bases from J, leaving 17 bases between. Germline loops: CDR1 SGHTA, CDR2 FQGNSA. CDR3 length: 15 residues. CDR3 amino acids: CASSGAGTQGYEQYF. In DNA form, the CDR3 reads TGTGCCAGCAGCGGCGCCGGGACACAGGGCTACGAGCAGTACTTC.

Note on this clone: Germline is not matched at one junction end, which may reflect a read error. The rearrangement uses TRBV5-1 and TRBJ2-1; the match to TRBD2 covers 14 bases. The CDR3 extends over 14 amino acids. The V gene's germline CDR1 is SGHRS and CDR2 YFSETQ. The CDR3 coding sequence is TGCGCCTGCAGACTAGCGGGGGGGTTCGATGAGCAGTTCTTC. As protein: CACRLAGGFDEQFF.

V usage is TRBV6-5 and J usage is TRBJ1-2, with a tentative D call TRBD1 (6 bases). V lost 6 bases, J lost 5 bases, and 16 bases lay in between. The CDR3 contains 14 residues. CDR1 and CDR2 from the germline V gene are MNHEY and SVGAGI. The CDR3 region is CASRDRILTYGYTF. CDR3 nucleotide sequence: TGTGCCAGCAGGGACAGAATTTTGACGTATGGCTACACCTTC.

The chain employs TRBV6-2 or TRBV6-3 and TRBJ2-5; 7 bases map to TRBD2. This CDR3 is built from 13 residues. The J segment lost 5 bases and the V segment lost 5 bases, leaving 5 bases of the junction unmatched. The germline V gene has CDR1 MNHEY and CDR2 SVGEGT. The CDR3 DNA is TGTGCCAGCAGTCCCACTAGCGCGGAGACCCAGTACTTC. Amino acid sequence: CASSPTSAETQYF.

The CDR3 DNA reads TGTGCTAGTGGTTTTCCCAGGGCGGGTGGCTACACCTTC. Protein: CASGFPRAGGYTF. This sequence joins TRBV12-5 and TRBJ1-2; D is possibly TRBD1 (5 bases). The CDR3 spans 13 residues. Germline assignment: CDR1 LGHNT and CDR2 FRNRAP. V shed 3 bases and J shed 7 bases, with 12 bases lying between them.

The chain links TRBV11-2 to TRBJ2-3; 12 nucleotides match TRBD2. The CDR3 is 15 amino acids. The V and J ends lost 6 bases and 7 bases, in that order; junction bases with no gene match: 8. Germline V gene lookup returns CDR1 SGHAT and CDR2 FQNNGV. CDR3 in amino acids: CASRRLAGVTNTQYF. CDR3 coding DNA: TGTGCCAGCAGACGACTAGCGGGAGTCACGAATACGCAGTATTTT.

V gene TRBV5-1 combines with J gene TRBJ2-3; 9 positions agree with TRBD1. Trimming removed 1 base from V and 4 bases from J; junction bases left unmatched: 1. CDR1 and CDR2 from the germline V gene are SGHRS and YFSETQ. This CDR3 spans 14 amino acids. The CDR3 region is CASSLTGGADTQYF. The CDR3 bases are TGCGCCAGCAGCTTGACAGGGGGCGCAGATACGCAGTATTTT.

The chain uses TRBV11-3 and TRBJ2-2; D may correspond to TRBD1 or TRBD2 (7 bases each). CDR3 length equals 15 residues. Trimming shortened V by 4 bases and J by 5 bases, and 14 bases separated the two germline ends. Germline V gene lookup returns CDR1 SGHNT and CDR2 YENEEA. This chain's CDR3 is CASSSRQGGTGELFF. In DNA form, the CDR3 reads TGTGCCAGCAGCTCACGACAGGGAGGGACCGGGGAGCTGTTTTTT.

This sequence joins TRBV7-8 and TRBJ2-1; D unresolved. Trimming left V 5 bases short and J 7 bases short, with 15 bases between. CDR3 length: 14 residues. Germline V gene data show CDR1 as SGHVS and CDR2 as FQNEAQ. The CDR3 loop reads CASSIVTLGNEQFF. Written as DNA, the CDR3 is TGTGCCAGCAGCATAGTGACTTTGGGGAATGAGCAGTTCTTC.

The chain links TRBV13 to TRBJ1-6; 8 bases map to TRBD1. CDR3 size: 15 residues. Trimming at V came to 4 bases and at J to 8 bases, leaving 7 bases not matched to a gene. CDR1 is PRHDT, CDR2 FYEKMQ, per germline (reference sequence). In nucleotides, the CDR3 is TGTGCCAGCAGCTCCCGGGGGACAGGAGATTCACCCCTCCACTTT. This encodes CASSSRGTGDSPLHF.

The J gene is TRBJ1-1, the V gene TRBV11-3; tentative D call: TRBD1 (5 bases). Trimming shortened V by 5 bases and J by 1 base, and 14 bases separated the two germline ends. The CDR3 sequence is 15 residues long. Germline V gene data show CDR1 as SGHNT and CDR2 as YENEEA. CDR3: CASSARVDKNTEAFF. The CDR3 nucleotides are TGTGCCAGCAGCGCTAGAGTGGACAAGAACACTGAAGCTTTCTTT.

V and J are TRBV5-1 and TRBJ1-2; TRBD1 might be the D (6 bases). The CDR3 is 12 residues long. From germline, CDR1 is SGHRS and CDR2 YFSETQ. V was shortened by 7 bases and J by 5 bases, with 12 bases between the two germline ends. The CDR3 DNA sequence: TGCGCCAGCGGTCAAGGGGGGTATGGCTACACCTTC. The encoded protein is CASGQGGYGYTF.

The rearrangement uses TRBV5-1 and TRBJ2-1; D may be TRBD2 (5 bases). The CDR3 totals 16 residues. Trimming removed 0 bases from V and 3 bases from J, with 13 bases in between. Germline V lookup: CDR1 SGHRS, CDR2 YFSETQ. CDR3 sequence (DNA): TGCGCCAGCAGCTTGGGAGGAGTAGCGAGCTACAATGAGCAGTTCTTC. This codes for CASSLGGVASYNEQFF.

This chain's CDR3 is CASGLGSFTDTQYF. The CDR3 bases are TGTGCCAGCGGATTGGGGTCGTTTACAGATACGCAGTATTTT. The rearrangement links TRBV7-9 to TRBJ2-3; D not certain. Germline V gene data show CDR1 as SEHNR and CDR2 as FQNEAQ (reference sequence). Trimming shortened V by 8 bases and J by 3 bases, and 15 bases separated the two germline ends. This CDR3 has 14 amino acids.

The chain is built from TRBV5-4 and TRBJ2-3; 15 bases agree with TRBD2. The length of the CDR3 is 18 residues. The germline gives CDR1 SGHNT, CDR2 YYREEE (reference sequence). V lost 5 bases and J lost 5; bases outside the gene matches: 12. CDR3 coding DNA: TGTGCCAGCAGGGAGTCGGGACTAGCGGGGGGAAAGGGAGATACGCAGTATTTT. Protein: CASRESGLAGGKGDTQYF.

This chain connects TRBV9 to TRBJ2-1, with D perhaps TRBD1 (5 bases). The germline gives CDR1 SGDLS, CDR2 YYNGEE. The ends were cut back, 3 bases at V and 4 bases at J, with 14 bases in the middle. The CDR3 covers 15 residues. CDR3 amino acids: CASSEQVAEYNEQFF. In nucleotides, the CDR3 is TGTGCCAGCAGCGAACAGGTGGCCGAGTACAATGAGCAGTTCTTC.

CDR3 bases: TGTGCCAGCAGTGCACAGGTGGACAACGGGCTGAATGGCTACACCTTC. Amino acids: CASSAQVDNGLNGYTF. The genes are TRBV9 and TRBJ1-2; D perhaps matches TRBD1 (5 bases). The CDR3 has 16 amino acids. CDR1 and CDR2 (germline): SGDLS, YYNGEE. V gave up 5 bases and J gave up 6 bases, with 23 bases separating them.

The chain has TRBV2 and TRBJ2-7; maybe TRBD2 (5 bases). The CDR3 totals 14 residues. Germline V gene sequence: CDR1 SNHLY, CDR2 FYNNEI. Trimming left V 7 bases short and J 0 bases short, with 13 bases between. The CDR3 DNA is TGTGCCAGCATCCAGGAACGGGGCTCCTACGAGCAGTACTTC. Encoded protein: CASIQERGSYEQYF.